Reported below is one T cell receptor beta chain. Antigen specificity is unknown. The data stem from a study of cytomegalovirus exposure and HLA in healthy donors. The study's findings and limits: Most TCR beta V segments were productive about 87% or about 30% of the time in an earlier analysis.

The CDR3 is 15 amino acids. J gave up 6 bases and V 4 bases, and 9 bases lay outside the gene matches. Germline V gives CDR1 MNHEY, CDR2 SVGAGI. PCR involved 60 Vbeta and 13 Jbeta primers. Libraries were prepared by immunoSEQ multiplex PCR; TCRdb keeps only in-frame clonotypes and omits some of them. This table has around 140,000 clones, around 80% appearing once. Every donor was a healthy person donating bone marrow. The V gene is TRBV6-5, the J gene TRBJ2-3; TRBD1 agrees at 8 bases. The specimen sequenced was PBMCs. The receptor was isolated from a female donor in good health and CMV-seronegative. CDR3 in DNA: TGTGCCAGCAGTTCGGACAGGGAAGAACAGGATACGCAGTATTTT. Translating gives CASSSDREEQDTQYF.